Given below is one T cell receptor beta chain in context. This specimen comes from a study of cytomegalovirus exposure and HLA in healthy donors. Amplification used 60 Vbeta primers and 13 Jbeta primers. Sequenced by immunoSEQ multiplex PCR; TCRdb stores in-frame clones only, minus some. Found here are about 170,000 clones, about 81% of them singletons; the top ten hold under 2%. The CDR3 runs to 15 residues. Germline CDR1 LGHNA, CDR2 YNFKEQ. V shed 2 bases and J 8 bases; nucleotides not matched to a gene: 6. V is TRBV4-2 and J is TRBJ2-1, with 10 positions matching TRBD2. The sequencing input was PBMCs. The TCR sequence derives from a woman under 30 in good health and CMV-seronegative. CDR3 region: CASSQPSGSGHEQFF. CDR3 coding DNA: TGTGCCAGCAGCCAACCTAGCGGGAGTGGGCATGAGCAGTTCTTC.